These 18 T cell receptor beta chains came from one sample sequenced in a study of tumor and adjacent non-tumor tissue in lung cancer. TCRbeta libraries were built with three rounds of nested PCR, modified from ARM-PCR. TCRdb recomputed calls from the multiplex PCR reads with MiXCR, one row per CDR3 protein. The sample records approximately 90,000 distinct CDR3 sequences, 75% to 85% being singletons. No cell sorting was done before RNA was extracted from the tissue. This non-tumor lung sample came from over 3 cm beyond the tumor edge. The sequenced sample was distant non-tumor lung tissue. All receptors derive from a woman aged 50 to 65 with non-small cell lung cancer.

With respect to this clonotype: The DNA is left out, because the CDR3 cannot be placed on it with certainty; the CDR3 is given as TCRdb lists it. V usage is TRBV6-5 and J usage is TRBJ1-1. Including both end residues, the CDR3 is 15 amino acids long. CDR1 is MNHEY and CDR2 is SVGAGI in the germline V gene. CDR3 loop: CASSLRVGGGTEALF.

J is TRBJ1-4 and V is TRBV12-3 or TRBV12-4; 8 bases line up with TRBD1. V dropped 7 bases and J dropped 8; count of bases not matched to a gene: 15. The CDR3 length is 16 residues. The CDR3, as DNA: TGTGCCAGCAACCCCCATGAAACAGGGGGAGGAGAAAAACTGTTTTTT. Amino acids: CASNPHETGGGEKLFF.

This clonotype was counted a few times. The germline gene is not matched at one end of the junction; a read error may be the cause. The V call is TRBV10-3, the J call TRBJ2-7, with D perhaps given as TRBD1 or TRBD2 (5 bases each). The CDR3 has 16 amino acids. Per the germline V gene, CDR1 is ENHRY and CDR2 is SYGVKD. The DNA of the CDR3 is TGTGCCATCAGTGATGGGGGTGTGGGGTACTCCTACGAGCAATACTTC. This codes for CAISDGGVGYSYEQYF.

The CDR3 nucleotides read TGTGCCAGCAGCTTACAGGGGACGGAAGAGCAGTACTTC. It is translated as CASSLQGTEEQYF. V usage is TRBV5-4 and J usage is TRBJ2-7, with 7 bases lining up with TRBD1. Trimming at V came to 2 bases and at J to 7 bases, leaving 6 bases not matched to a gene. CDR3 length equals 13 residues. Germline lookup yields CDR1 SGHNT and CDR2 YYREEE (reference sequence).

To note about this clonotype: A junction boundary mismatches the germline segment, possibly from a read error. The chain employs TRBV12-3 or TRBV12-4 and TRBJ1-2, with D hard to call. CDR3 length equals 13 residues. Here the CDR3 DNA reads TGTGCCAGCAGCAATTTAGCTTCCCGACCATACATCTTC. Encoded protein: CASSNLASRPYIF.

Concerning this clonotype: Relative to the germline gene, one junction end is altered; a read error may explain this. The rearrangement links TRBV7-9 to TRBJ2-1; D not resolved. Germline V gene data show CDR1 as SEHNR and CDR2 as FQNEAQ (reference sequence). This CDR3 has 16 amino acids. In DNA form, the CDR3 reads TGTACCAGCAGCTTAGCACCCCTCCACCCCTACAATGATCAGTTCTTC. This codes for CTSSLAPLHPYNDQFF.

A remark on this clonotype: A much larger clone lies a single base off, so this may be a read error. The genes are TRBV20-1 and TRBJ1-1; no reliable D call. CDR3 size: 11 residues. The germline V gene has CDR1 DFQATT and CDR2 SNEGSKA (reference sequence). This CDR3 is CIASDGPEAFF. For the CDR3, the DNA is TGCATTGCTAGTGACGGCCCTGAAGCTTTCTTT.

Comments on this clonotype: One base away lies a much larger clone, so this may be a sequencing read error. V usage is TRBV6-4 and J usage is TRBJ1-5, with D maybe TRBD1 (6 bases). Germline V gene lookup returns CDR1 MRHNA and CDR2 SNTAGT. Trimming stripped 2 bases from V and 1 base from J, with 9 bases between. The CDR3 has 15 residues. The CDR3 DNA sequence: TGTGCCAGCAGTGACATTGGGGGCAGCAATCAGCCCCAGCATTTT. Encoded protein: CASSDIGGSNQPQHF.

The CDR3 nucleotides are TGTGCCCCCTCACGGCAGGTGGACACTGAAGCTTTCTTT. This gives the protein CAPSRQVDTEAFF. The chain combines TRBV6-5 with TRBJ1-1, with unresolved D. Trimming pared 11 bases from V and 3 bases from J, leaving 16 bases between. The CDR3 has 13 amino acids. Germline CDR1 reads MNHEY; CDR2 reads SVGAGI.

As for this clonotype: This may be a read error: a much more frequent sequence differs by one nucleotide. V is TRBV12-3 or TRBV12-4 and J is TRBJ2-5; TRBD2 matches at 7 bases. This CDR3 has 14 amino acids. The CDR3 sequence: CASGLGLRGGTQCF. The CDR3 region has the DNA TGTGCCAGCGGCCTGGGACTACGGGGCGGGACCCAGTGCTTC.

This clonotype came up a few times. The CDR3 end shows no conserved phenylalanine or tryptophan, and so a read error is likely. The J gene is TRBJ2-7, the V gene TRBV11-2; D might be TRBD1 (5 bases). Trimming cost V 5 bases and J 4 bases, with 15 bases left between them. The CDR3 consists of 14 residues. Germline CDR1 SGHAT, CDR2 FQNNGV. CDR3 bases: TGTGCCAGCAGCCTGACGGACACTGAGTACGAGCAGTACCTC. Protein sequence: CASSLTDTEYEQYL.

The V gene is TRBV9, the J gene TRBJ2-7; weak D call: TRBD1 (6 bases). The germline gives CDR1 SGDLS, CDR2 YYNGEE. This CDR3 is 14 amino acids long. Between the trimmed V and J ends, which lost 4 bases and 2 bases, there was a span of 13 bases. The chain's CDR3 is CASSPQTGAYEQYF. The CDR3 DNA sequence: TGTGCCAGCAGCCCCCAGACAGGCGCCTACGAGCAGTACTTC.

This clonotype was picked up many times. A much more abundant neighbour one base away suggests this may be a read error. The rearrangement uses TRBV29-1 and TRBJ2-3; D call uncertain. In germline, CDR1 is SQVTM, CDR2 ANQGSEA. This CDR3 comprises 13 residues. The CDR3 DNA is TGCAGCATGCGGACGGGCACCACAGATGCGCAGTATTTT. It encodes CSMRTGTTDAQYF.

As for this clonotype: At one of its ends the junction is not consistent with the germline gene, which may arise from a read error. V is TRBV29-1 and J is TRBJ1-1; TRBD1 aligns across 7 bases. There are 13 residues in the CDR3. The germline V gene encodes CDR1 SQVTM and CDR2 ANQGSEA. CDR3 nucleotides: TGCAGCGGAACGGGACAGTTGAACACCGAAGTTTTCTTT. Translation: CSGTGQLNTEVFF.

Notes on this clonotype: The junction differs from germline at one of its ends, possibly a read error. The rearrangement joins TRBV6-5 to TRBJ2-7, with D maybe TRBD2 (6 bases). Germline assignment: CDR1 MNHEY and CDR2 SVGAGI. The CDR3 contains 14 residues. DNA for the CDR3: TGTGCCAGCAGTTACTCTCGGGGGAACTACGAGCAGCACTTC. Translating gives CASSYSRGNYEQHF.

This clonotype has a single count. This may arise from a read error, as a much more abundant clone is one base away. This sequence joins TRBV29-1 and TRBJ2-3; TRBD2 aligns across 10 bases. Germline values: CDR1 SQVTM, CDR2 ANQGSEA. The CDR3 loop spans 15 amino acids. After removal of 6 bases from V and 7 bases from J, the junction contained 13 bases not matched to a gene. CDR3 sequence: CSVVLAGARAYTQYF. CDR3 nucleotide sequence: TGCAGCGTGGTGCTAGCGGGAGCCCGCGCATATACGCAGTATTTT.

Comment on this clonotype: The junction departs from germline at one end; a sequencing error may be responsible. V is TRBV10-1 and J is TRBJ2-7; D is ambiguous. The CDR3 is 16 amino acids. The germline V gene has CDR1 WNHNN and CDR2 SYGVQD (reference sequence). In nucleotides, the CDR3 is TGCGCCAGGAGTGAGTCAACCCCCCCAGGTCCCTATGAGCAGTACTTC. Protein product: CARSESTPPGPYEQYF.

A note on this clonotype: Without the conserved terminal phenylalanine or tryptophan, this CDR3 likely stems from a read error. The chain couples TRBV28 to TRBJ2-3; D remains ambiguous. V was trimmed by 2 bases and J by 6 bases, leaving 18 bases between them. Germline V gene lookup returns CDR1 MDHEN and CDR2 SYDVKM. CDR3 length equals 16 residues. CDR3 coding DNA: TGTGCCAGCAGTTTAACGGGCGGACCAGAGGCGGATACGCAGTATTTG. Encoded protein: CASSLTGGPEADTQYL.